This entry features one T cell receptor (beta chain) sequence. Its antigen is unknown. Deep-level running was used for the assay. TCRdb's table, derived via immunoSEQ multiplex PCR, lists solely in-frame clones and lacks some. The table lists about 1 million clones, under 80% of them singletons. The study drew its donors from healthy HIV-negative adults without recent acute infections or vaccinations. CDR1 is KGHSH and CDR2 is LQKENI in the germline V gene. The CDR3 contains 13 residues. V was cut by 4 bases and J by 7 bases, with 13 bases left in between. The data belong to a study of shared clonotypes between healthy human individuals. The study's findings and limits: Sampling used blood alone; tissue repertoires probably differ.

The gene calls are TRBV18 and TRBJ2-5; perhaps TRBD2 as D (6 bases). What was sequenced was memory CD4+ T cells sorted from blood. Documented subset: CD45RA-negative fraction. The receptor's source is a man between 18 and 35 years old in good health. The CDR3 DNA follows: TGTGCCAGCTCACAGGATGGAGCGGGGACCCAGTACTTC. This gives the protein CASSQDGAGTQYF.